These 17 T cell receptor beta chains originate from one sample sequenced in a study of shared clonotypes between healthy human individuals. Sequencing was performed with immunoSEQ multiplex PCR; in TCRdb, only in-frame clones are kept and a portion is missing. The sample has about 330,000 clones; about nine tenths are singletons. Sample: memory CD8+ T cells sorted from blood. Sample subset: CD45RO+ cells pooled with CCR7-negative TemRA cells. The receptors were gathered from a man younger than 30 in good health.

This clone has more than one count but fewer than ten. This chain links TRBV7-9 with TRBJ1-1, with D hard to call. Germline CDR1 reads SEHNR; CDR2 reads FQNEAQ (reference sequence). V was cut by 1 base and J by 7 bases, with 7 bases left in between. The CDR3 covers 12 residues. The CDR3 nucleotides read TGTGCCAGCAGCTTAGGAGGTGATGAAGCTTTCTTT. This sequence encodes CASSLGGDEAFF.

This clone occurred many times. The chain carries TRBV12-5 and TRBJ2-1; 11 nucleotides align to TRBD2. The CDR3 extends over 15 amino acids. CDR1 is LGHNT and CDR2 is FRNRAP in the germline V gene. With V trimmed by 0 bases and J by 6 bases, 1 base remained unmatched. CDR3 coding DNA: TGTGCTAGTGGTTTGGTACTAGCGGGAGCCAATGAGCAGTTCTTC. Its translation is CASGLVLAGANEQFF.

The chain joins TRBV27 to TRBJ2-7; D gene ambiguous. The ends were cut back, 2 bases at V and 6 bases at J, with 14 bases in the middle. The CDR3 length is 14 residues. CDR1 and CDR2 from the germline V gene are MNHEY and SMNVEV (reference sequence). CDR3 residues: CASSLHGSSVEQYF. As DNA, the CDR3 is TGTGCCAGCAGTTTACACGGTTCCTCCGTCGAGCAGTACTTC.

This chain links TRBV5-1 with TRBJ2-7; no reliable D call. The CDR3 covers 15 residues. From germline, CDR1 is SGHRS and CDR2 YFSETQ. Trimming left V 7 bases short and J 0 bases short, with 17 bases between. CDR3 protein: CASRLGGPSSYEQYF. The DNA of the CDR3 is TGCGCCAGCCGTCTGGGCGGACCGAGCTCCTACGAGCAGTACTTC.

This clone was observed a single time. The chain's CDR3 is CASSMPQETQYF. CDR3 in DNA: TGTGCCAGCAGTATGCCCCAAGAGACCCAGTACTTC. This chain links TRBV27 with TRBJ2-5; D ambiguous. This CDR3 comprises 12 residues. In germline, CDR1 is MNHEY, CDR2 SMNVEV (reference sequence). V was cut by 5 bases and J by 1 base, with 5 bases left in between.

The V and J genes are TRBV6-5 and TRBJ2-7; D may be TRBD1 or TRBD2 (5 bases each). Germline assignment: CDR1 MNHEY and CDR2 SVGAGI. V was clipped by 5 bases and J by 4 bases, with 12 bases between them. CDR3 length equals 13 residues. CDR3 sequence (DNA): TGTGCCAGCAGTCCTGGATGGGGGTACGAGCAGTACTTC. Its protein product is CASSPGWGYEQYF.

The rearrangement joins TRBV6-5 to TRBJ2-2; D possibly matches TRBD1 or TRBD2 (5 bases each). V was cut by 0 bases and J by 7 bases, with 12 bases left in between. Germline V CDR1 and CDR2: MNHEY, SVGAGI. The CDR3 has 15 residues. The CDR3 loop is CASSYSRLGGGELFF. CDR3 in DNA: TGTGCCAGCAGTTACTCTCGTCTTGGGGGCGGGGAGCTGTTTTTT.

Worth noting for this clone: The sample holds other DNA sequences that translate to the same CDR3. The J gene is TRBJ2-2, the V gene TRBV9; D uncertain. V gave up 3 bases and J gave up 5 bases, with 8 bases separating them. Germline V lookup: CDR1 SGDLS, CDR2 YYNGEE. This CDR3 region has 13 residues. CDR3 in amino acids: CASSAPLTGELFF. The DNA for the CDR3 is TGTGCCAGCAGCGCGCCCCTGACCGGGGAGCTGTTTTTT.

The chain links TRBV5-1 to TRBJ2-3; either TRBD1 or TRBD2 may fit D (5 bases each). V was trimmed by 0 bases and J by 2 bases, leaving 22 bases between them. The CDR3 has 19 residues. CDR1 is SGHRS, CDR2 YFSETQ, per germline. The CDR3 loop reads CASSLVVPSLGESTDTQYF. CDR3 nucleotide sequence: TGCGCCAGCAGCTTGGTGGTTCCCAGCTTGGGGGAATCCACAGATACGCAGTATTTT.

CDR3 loop: CASSDRSSGNTIYF. In DNA form, the CDR3 reads TGTGCCAGCAGTGACCGGAGCTCTGGAAACACCATATATTTT. This rearrangement joins TRBV27 to TRBJ1-3; unclear D gene. The CDR3 totals 14 residues. Trimming took 5 bases from V and 0 from J, leaving 8 bases between them. Germline V gene data show CDR1 as MNHEY and CDR2 as SMNVEV (reference sequence).

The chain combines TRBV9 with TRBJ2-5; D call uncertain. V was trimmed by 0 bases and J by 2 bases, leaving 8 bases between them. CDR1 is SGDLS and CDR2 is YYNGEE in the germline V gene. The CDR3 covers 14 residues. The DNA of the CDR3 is TGTGCCAGCAGCGTAGTGCCCGGACAAGAGACCCAGTACTTC. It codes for CASSVVPGQETQYF.

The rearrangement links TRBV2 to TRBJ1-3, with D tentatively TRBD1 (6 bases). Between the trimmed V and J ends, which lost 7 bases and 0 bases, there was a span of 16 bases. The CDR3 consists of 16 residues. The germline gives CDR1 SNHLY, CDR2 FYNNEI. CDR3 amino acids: CASKLGAEGSGNTIYF. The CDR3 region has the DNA TGTGCCAGCAAGCTGGGGGCAGAGGGCTCTGGAAACACCATATATTTT.

The CDR3 DNA sequence: TGTGCCAGCAGCTTACAGGGCTGGACTACGACCTCGAACACCGGGGAGCTGTTTTTT. Its translation is CASSLQGWTTTSNTGELFF. V usage is TRBV11-2 and J usage is TRBJ2-2; TRBD2 might be the D (6 bases). Germline loops: CDR1 SGHAT, CDR2 FQNNGV. The CDR3 consists of 19 residues. V lost 2 bases to trimming and J lost 0 bases, with 19 bases between them. Variable domain in full (rest from reference TRBV11-2 and TRBJ2-2): EAGVAQSPRYKIIEKRQSVAFWCNPISGHATLYWYQQILGQGPKLLIQFQNNGVVDDSQLPKDRFSAERLKGVDSTLKIQPAKLEDSAVYLCASSLQGWTTTSNTGELFFGEGSRLTVL.

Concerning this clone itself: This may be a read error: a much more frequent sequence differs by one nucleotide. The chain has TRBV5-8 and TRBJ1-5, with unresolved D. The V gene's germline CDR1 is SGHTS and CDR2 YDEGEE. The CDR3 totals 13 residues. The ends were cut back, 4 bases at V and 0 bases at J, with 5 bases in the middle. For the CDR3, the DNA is TGTGCCAGCAGCCTCTATAGCAATCAGCCCCAGCATTTT. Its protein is CASSLYSNQPQHF.

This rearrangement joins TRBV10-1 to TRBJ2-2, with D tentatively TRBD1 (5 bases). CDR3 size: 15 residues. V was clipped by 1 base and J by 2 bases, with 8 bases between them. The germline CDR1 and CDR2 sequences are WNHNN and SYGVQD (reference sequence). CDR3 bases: TGCGCCAGCAGTGAGTTCCAGGGAAACACCGGGGAGCTGTTTTTT. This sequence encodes CASSEFQGNTGELFF.

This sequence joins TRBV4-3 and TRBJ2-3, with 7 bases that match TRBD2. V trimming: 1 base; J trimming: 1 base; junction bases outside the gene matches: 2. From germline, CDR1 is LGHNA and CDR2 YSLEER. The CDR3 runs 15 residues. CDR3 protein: CASSQVTSGTDTQYF. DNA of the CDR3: TGCGCCAGCAGCCAAGTTACTAGCGGCACAGATACGCAGTATTTT.

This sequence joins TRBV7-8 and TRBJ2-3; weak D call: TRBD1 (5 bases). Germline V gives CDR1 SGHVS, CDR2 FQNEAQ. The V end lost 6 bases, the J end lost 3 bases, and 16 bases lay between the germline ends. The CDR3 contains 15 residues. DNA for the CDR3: TGTGCCAGCAGTCCGACAGATTCAGGGACAGATACGCAGTATTTT. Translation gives CASSPTDSGTDTQYF.